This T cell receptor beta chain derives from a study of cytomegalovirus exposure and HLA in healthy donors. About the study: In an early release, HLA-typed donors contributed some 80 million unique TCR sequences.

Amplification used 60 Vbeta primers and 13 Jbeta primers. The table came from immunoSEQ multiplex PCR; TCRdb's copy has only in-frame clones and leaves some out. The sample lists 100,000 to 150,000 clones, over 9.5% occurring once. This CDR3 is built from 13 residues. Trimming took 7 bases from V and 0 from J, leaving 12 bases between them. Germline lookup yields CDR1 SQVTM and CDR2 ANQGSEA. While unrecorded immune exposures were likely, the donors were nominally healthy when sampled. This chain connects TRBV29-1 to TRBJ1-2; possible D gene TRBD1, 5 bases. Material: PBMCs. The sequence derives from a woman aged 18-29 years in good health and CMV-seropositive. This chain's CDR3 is CSARTSTNYGYTF. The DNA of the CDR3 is TGCAGCGCCCGGACATCCACTAACTATGGCTACACCTTC.